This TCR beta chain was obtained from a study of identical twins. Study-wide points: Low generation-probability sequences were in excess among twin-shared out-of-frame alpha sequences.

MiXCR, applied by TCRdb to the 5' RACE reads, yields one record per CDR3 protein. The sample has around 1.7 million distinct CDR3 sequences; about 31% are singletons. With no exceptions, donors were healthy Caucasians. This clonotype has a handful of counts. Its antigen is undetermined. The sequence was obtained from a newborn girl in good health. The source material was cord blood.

CDR3 DNA: TGTGCCGCAGGCGGGACTAGCGGCTACAATGAGCAGTTCTTC. It codes for CAAGGTSGYNEQFF. This rearrangement joins TRBV6-1 to TRBJ2-1; 11 bases line up with TRBD2. V lost 11 bases and J lost 3; bases outside the gene matches: 6. CDR1 is MNHNS, CDR2 SASEGT, per germline. The CDR3 is 14 amino acids.